Sequencing of this T cell receptor beta chain was carried out in a study of identical twins. Overall study results and limits: Cord blood's abundant beta clonotypes had fewer insertions, unlike memory repertoires. Twins showed weaker excess sharing in their beta out-of-frame sequences.

The CDR3 spans 12 residues. Germline CDR1 reads DFQATT; CDR2 reads SNEGSKA (reference sequence). V was cut by 3 bases and J by 6 bases, with 9 bases left in between. This clonotype was observed a handful of times. Its antigen is undetermined. TCRdb fed the 5' RACE reads into MiXCR, producing one record per CDR3 protein. The sample lists 420,000 or so distinct CDR3 sequences, 18% occurring once. This chain uses TRBV20-1 with TRBJ2-4, with a possible D match to TRBD1 (5 bases). The sequencing input was naive T cells sorted from blood. The clonotype originates from a man aged 45 to 65 in good health. The DNA of the CDR3 is TGCAGTGCTAGGGAGACAGTAAACATTCAGTACTTC. It is translated as CSARETVNIQYF.